The entry that follows covers one TCR beta chain sequence. Its antigen is currently unknown. This record comes from a study of CXCR3-negative and CXCR3-positive naive CD8 T cells. Regarding the study as a whole: Naive subsets did not differ in surface CD5, and the authors estimated TCR strength using properties of the TRB CDR3. Comparison of naive cells showed more hydrophobic TRB CDR3s in CXCR3-positive than in CXCR3-negative naive cells.

Libraries were UMI-labeled 5' RACE TRB cDNA. TCRdb reanalyzed the 5' RACE reads and collapses them to one entry per CDR3 protein, without DNA. The sample totals under 75,000 distinct CDR3 sequences. The length of the CDR3 is 14 residues. Germline-derived CDR1 and CDR2 are MNHNS and SASEGT. The rearrangement joins TRBV6-1 to TRBJ2-7; TCRdb picks TRBD1, but there is no DNA to check that call. This receptor was obtained from a human donor in good health. Some clones in this sample may be carry-over from other donors' samples. Specimen: naive CXCR3+ CD8+ T cells from blood. Subset specified: CD45RO-CCR7+CD27+CD95- naive CD8+ T cells expressing CXCR3 (TNR3+). CDR3 residues: CAIPGRIRTHEQYF.